The sample holds one count of the clone carrying this TCR beta chain. The data stem from a study of blood T cell repertoires in COVID-19. Profiling relied on immunoSEQ multiplex PCR, and the TCRdb table lists in-frame clones only, not all of them. The sample carries 70,000 or so clones, 70% to 90% recorded once. The germline V and J ends were trimmed by 0 bases and 2 bases, with 8 bases remaining between them. The V gene's germline CDR1 is SGHTA and CDR2 FQGNSA. This CDR3 has 15 residues. Sequenced input: peripheral blood. The genes are TRBV7-2 and TRBJ2-1, with D possibly TRBD2 on 6 matching bases. The source of this sequence is a human donor in a cohort sampled during active COVID-19. The CDR3 sequence is CASSLAGGTYNEQFF. The CDR3 coding sequence is TGTGCCAGCAGCTTAGCGGGGGGAACCTACAATGAGCAGTTCTTC.